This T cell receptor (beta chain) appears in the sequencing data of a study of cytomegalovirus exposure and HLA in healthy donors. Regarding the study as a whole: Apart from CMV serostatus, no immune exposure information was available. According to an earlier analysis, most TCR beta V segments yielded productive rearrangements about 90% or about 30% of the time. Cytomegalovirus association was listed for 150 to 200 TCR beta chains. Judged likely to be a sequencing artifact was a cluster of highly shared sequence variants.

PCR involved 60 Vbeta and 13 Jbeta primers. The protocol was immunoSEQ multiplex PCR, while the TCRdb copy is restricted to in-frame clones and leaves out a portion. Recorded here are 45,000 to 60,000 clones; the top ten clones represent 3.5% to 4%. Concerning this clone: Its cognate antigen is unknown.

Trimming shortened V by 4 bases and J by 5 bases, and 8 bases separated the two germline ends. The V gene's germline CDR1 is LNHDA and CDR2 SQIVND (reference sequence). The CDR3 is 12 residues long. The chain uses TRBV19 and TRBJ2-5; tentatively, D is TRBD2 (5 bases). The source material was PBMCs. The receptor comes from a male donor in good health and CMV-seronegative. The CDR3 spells CASSKGVETQYF. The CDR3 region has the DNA TGTGCCAGTAGTAAGGGAGTCGAGACCCAGTACTTC. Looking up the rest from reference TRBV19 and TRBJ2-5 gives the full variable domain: DGGITQSPKYLFRKEGQNVTLSCEQNLNHDAMYWYRQDPGQGLRLIYYSQIVNDFQKGDIAEGYSVSREKKESFPLTVTSAQKNPTAFYLCASSKGVETQYFGPGTRLLVL.